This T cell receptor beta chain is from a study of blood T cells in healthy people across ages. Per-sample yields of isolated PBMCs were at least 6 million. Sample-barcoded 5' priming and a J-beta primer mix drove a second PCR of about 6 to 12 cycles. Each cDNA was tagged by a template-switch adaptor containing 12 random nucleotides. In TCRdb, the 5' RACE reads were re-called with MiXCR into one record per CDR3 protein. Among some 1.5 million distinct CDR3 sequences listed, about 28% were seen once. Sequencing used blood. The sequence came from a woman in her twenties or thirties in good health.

CDR3 in amino acids: CASSSQGAGGDEQFF. The CDR3 DNA reads TGTGCCAGCAGTTCACAGGGAGCGGGGGGAGATGAGCAGTTCTTC. The V and J genes are TRBV28 and TRBJ2-1, with 9 bases that match TRBD2. This CDR3 has 15 residues. V trimming: 4 bases; J trimming: 8 bases; junction bases outside the gene matches: 9. Germline CDR1 is MDHEN and CDR2 is SYDVKM.